This T cell receptor (beta chain) derives from a study of post-analysis software for immune sequencing data. Across the study: Recorded subtypes: relapsing-remitting, secondary progressive, progressive-relapsing; some patients unannotated. Study-level findings and limits: Significantly lower normalized Chao1 diversity was seen in multiple sclerosis patients than in controls. Samples made in the same batch grouped tightly together by F measure. Controls had lower frequencies than patients of a handful of TRBV segments, which included TRBV5-6, TRBV5-1 and TRBV20-1.

Libraries were made from TCR beta cDNA, and they carried unique molecular identifiers. Starting from approximately 1 to 10 million T cells, the study yielded hundreds of thousands of cDNA molecules. TCRdb re-called the PCR reads through MiXCR, storing one row per CDR3 protein. This sample has around 200,000 distinct CDR3 sequences, with 29% found just once. This clonotype has a count of ten or more. Antigen: not known. V was clipped by 1 base and J by 5 bases, with 12 bases between them. CDR1 SEHNR and CDR2 FQNEAQ come from the germline V gene (reference sequence). This CDR3 is built from 15 residues. This TCR was recovered from a girl younger than 18 with multiple sclerosis. J is TRBJ1-5 and V is TRBV7-9, with D maybe TRBD1 (5 bases). Sample: blood. The CDR3 DNA sequence: TGTGCCAGCAGCTTAGGGTGGGGGTTCGATCAGCCCCAGCATTTT. It translates to CASSLGWGFDQPQHF.